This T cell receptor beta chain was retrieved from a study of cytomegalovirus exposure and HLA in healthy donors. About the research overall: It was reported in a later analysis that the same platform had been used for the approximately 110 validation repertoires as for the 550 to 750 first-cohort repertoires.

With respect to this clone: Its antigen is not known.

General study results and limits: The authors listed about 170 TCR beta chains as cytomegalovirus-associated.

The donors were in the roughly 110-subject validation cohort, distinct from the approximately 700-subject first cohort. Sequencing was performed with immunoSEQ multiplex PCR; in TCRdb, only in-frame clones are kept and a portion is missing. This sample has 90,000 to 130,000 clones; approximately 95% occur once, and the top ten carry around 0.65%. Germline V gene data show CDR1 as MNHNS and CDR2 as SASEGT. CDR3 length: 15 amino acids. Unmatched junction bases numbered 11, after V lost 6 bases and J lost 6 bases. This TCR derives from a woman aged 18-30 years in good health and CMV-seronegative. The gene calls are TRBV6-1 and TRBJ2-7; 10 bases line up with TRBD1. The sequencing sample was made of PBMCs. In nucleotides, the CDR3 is TGTGCCAGCAGGTCAAAGGGACAGGGGTCCCGCGAGCAGTACTTC. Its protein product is CASRSKGQGSREQYF.